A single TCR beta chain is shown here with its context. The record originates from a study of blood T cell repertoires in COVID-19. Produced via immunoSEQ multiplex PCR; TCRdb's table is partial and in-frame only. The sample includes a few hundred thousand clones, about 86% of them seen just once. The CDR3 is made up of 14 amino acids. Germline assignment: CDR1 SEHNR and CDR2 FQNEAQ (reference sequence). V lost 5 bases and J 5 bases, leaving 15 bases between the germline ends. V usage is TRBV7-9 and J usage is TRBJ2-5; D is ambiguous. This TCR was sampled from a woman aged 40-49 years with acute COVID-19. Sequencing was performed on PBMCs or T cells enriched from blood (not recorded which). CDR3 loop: CASSPAFSRETQYF. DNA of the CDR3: TGTGCCAGCAGCCCTGCTTTTTCGCGGGAGACCCAGTACTTC.